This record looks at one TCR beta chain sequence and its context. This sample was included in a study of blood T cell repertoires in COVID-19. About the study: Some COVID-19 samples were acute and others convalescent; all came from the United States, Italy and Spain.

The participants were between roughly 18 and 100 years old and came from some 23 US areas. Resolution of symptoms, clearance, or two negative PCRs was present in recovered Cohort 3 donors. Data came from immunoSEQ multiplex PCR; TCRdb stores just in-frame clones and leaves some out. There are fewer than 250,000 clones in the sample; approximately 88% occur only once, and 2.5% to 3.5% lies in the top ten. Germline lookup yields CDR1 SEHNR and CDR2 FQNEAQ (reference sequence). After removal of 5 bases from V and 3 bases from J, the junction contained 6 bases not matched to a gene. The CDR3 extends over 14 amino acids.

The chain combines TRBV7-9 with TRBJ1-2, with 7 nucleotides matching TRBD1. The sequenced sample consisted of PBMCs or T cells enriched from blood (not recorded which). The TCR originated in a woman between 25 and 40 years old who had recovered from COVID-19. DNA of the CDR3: TGTGCCAGCAGCGCCCCGGGACAGTACTATGGCTACACCTTC. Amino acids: CASSAPGQYYGYTF. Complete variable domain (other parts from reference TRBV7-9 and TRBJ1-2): DTGVSQNPRHKITKRGQNVTFRCDPISEHNRLYWYRQTLGQGPEFLTYFQNEAQLEKSRLLSDRFSAERPKGSFSTLEIQRTEQGDSAMYLCASSAPGQYYGYTFGSGTRLTVV.